The clone carrying this T cell receptor (beta chain) has at least ten counts. Antigen unknown. MiXCR, run by TCRdb on the reads, gives a single entry per CDR3 protein. The sample has roughly 250,000 distinct CDR3 sequences, over 20% seen once; the top ten hold roughly 18%. This specimen belongs to a study of T cell repertoires in cytomegalovirus infection. Study-wide context: The public TCR beta signatures pointed to both CMV infection and matching HLA type. Points from the study as a whole: Accumulated public TCR beta family frequency recognized individuals carrying CMV together with the relevant HLA. HLA-C-restricted CMV-specific TCR beta clonotypes were dominant in the ex vivo response.

This CDR3 spans 14 amino acids. Germline CDR1 and CDR2: SGHDT and YYEEEE. V lost 6 bases and J 7 bases, leaving 20 bases between the germline ends. The chain links TRBV5-6 to TRBJ2-7, with D possibly being TRBD1 or TRBD2 (5 bases each). Input material: CD8+ T cells from PBMCs. This sequence was found in a human donor in good health (CMV status not recorded). Some clones in this sample may be carry-over from other donors' samples. CDR3 region: CASTPGQGAREQYF. CDR3 sequence (DNA): TGTGCCAGCACCCCGGGGCAGGGTGCGCGAGAGCAGTACTTC.